A single sample gave rise to the 28 T cell receptor beta chains below, sequenced in a study of lymphopenia after photon versus proton radiotherapy. Assay used: immunoSEQ multiplex PCR; TCRdb lists only in-frame clones, some missing. This table holds over 40,000 clones, 92% found once. Material: peripheral blood, obtained from a patient treated with photon-based radiotherapy. All receptors come from a middle-aged woman with cholangiocarcinoma.

The chain couples TRBV28 to TRBJ2-7; D is ambiguous. In germline, CDR1 is MDHEN, CDR2 SYDVKM. The CDR3 has 12 residues. V was shortened by 8 bases and J by 1 base, with 9 bases between the two germline ends. This CDR3 is CASRALSYEQYF. For the CDR3, the DNA is TGTGCCAGCCGGGCGCTGTCCTACGAGCAGTACTTC.

V is TRBV29-1 and J is TRBJ1-1; D perhaps matches TRBD1 (5 bases). The germline CDR1 and CDR2 sequences are SQVTM and ANQGSEA. The CDR3 is 11 amino acids. V dropped 8 bases and J dropped 1 base, with 8 bases sitting between them. The CDR3, as DNA: TGCAGCACGGACACGAACACTGAAGCTTTCTTT. It encodes CSTDTNTEAFF. The entire variable domain, with the rest obtained from reference TRBV29-1 and TRBJ1-1, is as follows: SAVISQKPSRDICQRGTSLTIQCQVDSQVTMMFWYRQQPGQSLTLIATANQGSEATYESGFVIDKFPISRPNLTFSTLTVSNMSPEDSSIYLCSTDTNTEAFFGQGTRLTVV.

This chain joins TRBV27 and TRBJ2-7; 7 positions agree with TRBD2. V was pared by 5 bases and J by 0 bases, with 13 bases of the junction left unmatched. CDR3 length: 17 residues. Looked up from germline, CDR1 is MNHEY and CDR2 is SMNVEV (reference sequence). DNA of the CDR3: TGTGCCAGCAGTAAACAAACTAGCGCACAAACCTCCTACGAGCAGTACTTC. Protein product: CASSKQTSAQTSYEQYF.

This clone was detected only a few times. The genes are TRBV30 and TRBJ1-1; D remains ambiguous. Between the trimmed V and J ends, which lost 4 bases and 6 bases, there was a span of 15 bases. This CDR3 has 13 amino acids. Germline assignment: CDR1 GTSNPN and CDR2 SVGIG (reference sequence). The CDR3 DNA reads TGTGCCTGGAAGGTCATAAAGAGGGCTGAAGCTTTCTTT. This encodes CAWKVIKRAEAFF.

This clone has just one count. V usage is TRBV6-6 and J usage is TRBJ1-1, with 9 bases fitting TRBD1. V lost 6 bases to trimming and J lost 11 bases; unmatched junction nucleotides: 4. CDR3 length: 11 amino acids. The germline V gene has CDR1 MNHNY and CDR2 SVGAGI (reference sequence). CDR3 DNA sequence: TGTGCCAGCAGCAGGGACAGGGTGGCTTTCTTT. Encoded protein: CASSRDRVAFF.

J is TRBJ2-7 and V is TRBV2, with D tentatively TRBD1 (6 bases). In germline, CDR1 is SNHLY, CDR2 FYNNEI. The CDR3 runs to 13 residues. V lost 9 bases, J lost 1 base, and 13 bases lay in between. The CDR3 DNA is TGTGCCAGTTCAGGGGCACGGTCCTACGAGCAGTACTTC. It translates to CASSGARSYEQYF.

This chain uses TRBV7-9 with TRBJ1-6; 8 nucleotides align to TRBD1. CDR1 is SEHNR and CDR2 is FQNEAQ in the germline V gene (reference sequence). J lost 9 bases, V lost 1 base, and 8 bases had no gene match. This CDR3 has 16 amino acids. CDR3 DNA sequence: TGTGCCAGCAGCTTAGACGGTTGGACAGGGCCTTCACCCCTCCACTTT. Its protein product is CASSLDGWTGPSPLHF.

The CDR3 sequence: CASSLTDSTPDTQYF. CDR3 nucleotide sequence: TGTGCCAGCTCGTTAACGGACTCCACGCCAGATACGCAGTATTTT. This chain links TRBV18 with TRBJ2-3; D might be TRBD2 (5 bases). This CDR3 has 15 residues. The V end was cut by 6 bases, the J end by 4 bases, with 17 bases between. Germline CDR1 is KGHSH and CDR2 is LQKENI.

This rearrangement joins TRBV7-2 to TRBJ1-4, with a weak D call TRBD1 (5 bases). The germline V gene encodes CDR1 SGHTA and CDR2 FQGNSA. CDR3 length: 16 residues. V was pared by 5 bases and J by 7 bases, with 20 bases between. The CDR3 DNA reads TGTGCCAGCAGCAGCTCGGTCAGGGATGAGGGTGAAAAACTGTTTTTT. It codes for CASSSSVRDEGEKLFF.

CDR3 sequence (DNA): TGTGCCAGCAGCTCCCGCTTGGGGGAAGCTTTCTTT. Translated, it gives CASSSRLGEAFF. This chain connects TRBV5-4 to TRBJ1-1; D call uncertain. Germline-derived CDR1 and CDR2 are SGHNT and YYREEE (reference sequence). Trimming took off 3 bases at V and 8 bases at J, with 11 bases between the two ends. CDR3 length: 12 amino acids.

In its sample, this clone was seen once. V and J are TRBV5-6 and TRBJ1-2; the D gene is possibly TRBD1 (6 bases). Deletions cut 0 bases from V and 3 bases from J, with 12 bases between. The CDR3 contains 15 residues. Germline V gives CDR1 SGHDT, CDR2 YYEEEE. CDR3 sequence reads: CASSLVRQVYYGYTF. The CDR3 bases are TGTGCCAGCAGCTTGGTGAGACAGGTCTACTATGGCTACACCTTC. The complete variable domain, with remaining parts taken from reference TRBV5-6 and TRBJ1-2, reads DAGVTQSPTHLIKTRGQQVTLRCSPKSGHDTVSWYQQALGQGPQFIFQYYEEEERQRGNFPDRFSGHQFPNYSSELNVNALLLGDSALYLCASSLVRQVYYGYTFGSGTRLTVV.

This chain links TRBV27 with TRBJ2-5; possibly TRBD1 for D (5 bases). CDR3 length equals 17 residues. Between the trimmed V and J ends, which lost 5 bases and 3 bases, there was a span of 22 bases. CDR1 MNHEY and CDR2 SMNVEV come from the germline V gene (reference sequence). The chain's CDR3 is CASSPTTINPGKETQYF. In nucleotides, the CDR3 is TGTGCCAGCAGTCCAACCACGATTAACCCAGGGAAAGAGACCCAGTACTTC.

This chain connects TRBV28 to TRBJ2-7, with 10 bases lining up with TRBD1. J was trimmed by 2 bases and V by 6 bases; bases with no gene match: 4. The germline CDR1 and CDR2 sequences are MDHEN and SYDVKM. The length of the CDR3 is 14 residues. CDR3 amino acids: CASRPGTGAYEQYF. The CDR3, as DNA: TGTGCCAGCAGACCCGGGACAGGGGCCTACGAGCAGTACTTC.

The J gene is TRBJ2-2, the V gene TRBV5-1; D gene uncertain. Per the germline V gene, CDR1 is SGHRS and CDR2 is YFSETQ. Trimming took off 0 bases at V and 6 bases at J, with 9 bases between the two ends. This CDR3 is 14 amino acids long. CDR3: CASSLERLAGELFF. DNA of the CDR3: TGCGCCAGCAGCTTGGAGCGACTTGCCGGGGAGCTGTTTTTT.

The genes are TRBV5-1 and TRBJ1-1; D may be TRBD1 (5 bases). V was pared by 2 bases and J by 2 bases, with 16 bases between. CDR3 length equals 16 residues. Germline loops: CDR1 SGHRS, CDR2 YFSETQ. CDR3 residues: CASSLIGMGENTEAFF. The CDR3 nucleotides read TGCGCCAGCAGCTTAATCGGTATGGGGGAAAACACTGAAGCTTTCTTT.

This chain connects TRBV5-4 to TRBJ2-3; 8 bases fit TRBD1. Per germline, CDR1 SGHNT and CDR2 YYREEE (reference sequence). This CDR3 spans 15 amino acids. After removal of 2 bases from V and 1 base from J, the junction contained 3 bases not matched to a gene. CDR3 sequence (DNA): TGTGCCAGCAGCTTCCGGGACAGGCGCACAGATACGCAGTATTTT. Amino acids: CASSFRDRRTDTQYF.

The chain carries TRBV13 and TRBJ2-1; possibly TRBD2 for D (5 bases). V gave up 3 bases and J gave up 4 bases, with 16 bases separating them. The CDR3 is 16 residues long. Per germline, CDR1 PRHDT and CDR2 FYEKMQ (reference sequence). CDR3 DNA: TGTGCCAGCAGCTTCGAGGCACTAGGAATATACAATGAGCAGTTCTTC. The encoded protein is CASSFEALGIYNEQFF.

The chain recombines TRBV19 with TRBJ2-3; 11 positions match TRBD2. The CDR3 loop spans 17 amino acids. Unmatched junction bases numbered 16, after V lost 8 bases and J lost 6 bases. Germline loops: CDR1 LNHDA, CDR2 SQIVND (reference sequence). CDR3 amino acids: CASGEGPSGGILDTQYF. DNA of the CDR3: TGTGCCAGTGGGGAGGGACCTAGCGGGGGGATTCTGGATACGCAGTATTTT.

In DNA form, the CDR3 reads TGTGCCAGCAGTGAAGCCGTCAACACAGATACGCAGTATTTT. Amino acid sequence: CASSEAVNTDTQYF. The chain is built from TRBV25-1 and TRBJ2-3; D not resolved. The V gene lost 2 bases and the J gene lost 2 bases, with 8 bases spanning the gap. The CDR3 covers 14 residues. CDR1 and CDR2 (germline): MGHDK, SYGVNS.

Remarks on this clone: The junction departs from germline at one end; a sequencing error may be responsible. The chain joins TRBV27 to TRBJ1-2; TRBD1 might be the D (5 bases). This CDR3 spans 10 amino acids. Germline lookup yields CDR1 MNHEY and CDR2 SMNVEV (reference sequence). CDR3 protein: CASSCGHRNF. The CDR3 DNA reads TGTGCCAGCAGTTGCGGACATCGAAACTTC.

The rearrangement links TRBV4-2 to TRBJ2-3, with 9 bases aligning to TRBD2. The CDR3 runs 18 residues. Germline V gene data show CDR1 as LGHNA and CDR2 as YNFKEQ. V was pared by 4 bases and J by 4 bases, with 15 bases of the junction left unmatched. CDR3 residues: CASSPPVGGRAWADTQYF. The CDR3 nucleotides are TGTGCCAGCAGCCCCCCCGTGGGCGGGAGGGCCTGGGCAGATACGCAGTATTTT.

The V and J genes are TRBV9 and TRBJ2-1, with TRBD1 matching 9 bases. Germline loops: CDR1 SGDLS, CDR2 YYNGEE. CDR3 length: 17 amino acids. The trim removed 4 bases at V and 3 bases at J, leaving 11 bases unmatched. CDR3 amino acids: CASSWTGESVSYNEQFF. In DNA form, the CDR3 reads TGTGCCAGCAGCTGGACAGGGGAATCCGTGAGCTACAATGAGCAGTTCTTC.

This chain connects TRBV5-6 to TRBJ2-3; TRBD2 might be the D (6 bases). The germline V and J ends were trimmed by 0 bases and 2 bases, with 13 bases remaining between them. The CDR3 length is 16 residues. Looked up from germline, CDR1 is SGHDT and CDR2 is YYEEEE. CDR3: CASSLGSGLVTDTQYF. The CDR3, as DNA: TGTGCCAGCAGCTTGGGTTCGGGACTCGTCACAGATACGCAGTATTTT.

J is TRBJ1-1 and V is TRBV7-3; 11 bases line up with TRBD1. The trim removed 5 bases at V and 5 bases at J, leaving 4 bases unmatched. The CDR3 contains 14 residues. CDR1 SGHTA and CDR2 FQGTGA come from the germline V gene. The CDR3 spells CASSPGQGGTEAFF. The DNA for the CDR3 is TGTGCCAGCAGCCCGGGACAGGGGGGAACTGAAGCTTTCTTT.

This chain connects TRBV21-1 to TRBJ2-7; the DNA was not compared with TRBD2, the D call given in the table. TRBV21-1 is shown as a pseudogene. The CDR3 runs to 17 residues. This chain's CDR3 is CASSNRTDSPGLYEQYF. The CDR3 DNA reads as TGTGCCAGCAGCAATCGGACCGACAGCCCGGGACTCTACGAGCAGTACTTC.

The chain combines TRBV30 with TRBJ1-2; the D gene is possibly TRBD1 (5 bases). From germline, CDR1 is GTSNPN and CDR2 SVGIG (reference sequence). The CDR3 has 13 amino acids. V gave up 2 bases and J gave up 4 bases, with 11 bases separating them. CDR3 nucleotides: TGTGCCTGGAGTAGGGACGGGGGCTATGGCTACACCTTC. Translation: CAWSRDGGYGYTF.

CDR3 sequence: CASTLHDREYGYTF. CDR3 in DNA: TGTGCCAGCACCCTACATGACAGGGAGTACGGCTACACCTTC. The rearrangement uses TRBV6-6 and TRBJ1-2, with 7 bases identical to TRBD1. Germline loops: CDR1 MNHNY, CDR2 SVGAGI (reference sequence). J lost 8 bases, V lost 7 bases, and 13 bases had no gene match. This CDR3 comprises 14 residues.

The V and J genes are TRBV25-1 and TRBJ1-1; D uncertain. The CDR3 loop spans 14 amino acids. Trimming took off 4 bases at V and 5 bases at J, with 14 bases between the two ends. Looked up from germline, CDR1 is MGHDK and CDR2 is SYGVNS. Here the CDR3 DNA reads TGTGCCAGCAGTGCCCCAATCCTGGGGACTGAAGCTTTCTTT. Amino acids: CASSAPILGTEAFF.